This T cell receptor beta chain was identified during a study of OX40 agonist ivuxolimab in advanced cancers. Across the study: The group had a mean age of 60 years, ranged from roughly 20 to 79, and was 75% to 85% male.

Individuals having autoimmune disease history or systemic immunosuppression were not enrolled. Comments on this clone: Its antigen remains unidentified.

The method was immunoSEQ multiplex PCR; TCRdb's version includes in-frame clones alone and lacks a portion of them. The repertoire has 75,000 to 80,000 clones, around 94% of them found once; the top ten carry over 20%. Study outcomes and limitations: Expanded peripheral T cell antigen specificity was not determined.

V lost 5 bases to trimming and J lost 8 bases, with 15 bases between them. The CDR3 length is 13 residues. In germline, CDR1 is MNHEY, CDR2 SMNVEV (reference sequence). The TCR comes from an adult with an advanced solid tumor such as melanoma, head and neck, liver or kidney cancer. The J gene is TRBJ1-2, the V gene TRBV27; D is ambiguous. The sequencing used CD4+ or CD8+ T cells sorted from blood, collected in a trial of the OX40 agonist ivuxolimab. For the CDR3, the DNA is TGTGCCAGCAGTCCAACATGGATTTGGGGCTACACCTTC. It is translated as CASSPTWIWGYTF.